This TCR beta chain was profiled in a study of OX40 agonist ivuxolimab in advanced cancers. The CDR3 length is 15 residues. Germline assignment: CDR1 SGHRS and CDR2 YFSETQ. V was pared by 4 bases and J by 3 bases, with 14 bases between. The timepoints at which blood was sampled were baseline, cycle 4 day 1, and cycle 7 day 1. The method was immunoSEQ multiplex PCR; TCRdb's version includes in-frame clones alone and lacks a portion of them. The sample lists about 90,000 clones, about 90% seen once, with approximately 9.3% in the top ten. The sample in question was CD4+ or CD8+ T cells sorted from blood, obtained in a trial of the OX40 agonist ivuxolimab. The sequence was collected from an adult with an advanced solid tumor such as melanoma, head and neck, liver or kidney cancer. The chain joins TRBV5-1 to TRBJ2-1; TRBD1 or TRBD2 may be the D gene (5 bases each). The CDR3 bases are TGCGCCAGCAGCGGGGACCAGAGGGTCTACAATGAGCAGTTCTTC. This sequence encodes CASSGDQRVYNEQFF. Using reference TRBV5-1 and TRBJ2-1 for the parts outside the CDR3, the full variable domain is KAGVTQTPRYLIKTRGQQVTLSCSPISGHRSVSWYQQTPGQGLQFLFEYFSETQRNKGNFPGRFSGRQFSNSRSEMNVSTLELGDSALYLCASSGDQRVYNEQFFGPGTRLTVL.